Listed here is a single TCR beta chain. As yet, its antigen is unknown. These data are taken from a study of cytomegalovirus exposure and HLA in healthy donors. About the study: A preliminary data release comprised approximately 85 million unique TCRs obtained from HLA-typed donors. Study outcomes and limitations: Analysis was performed later, and it showed HLA-associated TCR beta chains to be more clonally expanded than equally common others.

Germline V gene data show CDR1 as KGHSY and CDR2 as FQNENV. CDR3 length equals 15 residues. V trimming: 6 bases; J trimming: 0 bases; junction bases outside the gene matches: 4. It was with 60 Vbeta and 13 Jbeta primers that the PCR ran. In the authors' workflow: Roughly 10 million shared chains were among approximately 87 million unique TCR beta chains counted in a later analysis. Data came from immunoSEQ multiplex PCR; TCRdb stores just in-frame clones and leaves some out. The DNA gave D and trimming, while V, J and clone size come from that table. Of around 190,000 clones in the sample, roughly four fifths were seen once.

The genes are TRBV16 and TRBJ2-1; 8 nucleotides align to TRBD2. The sequencing input was PBMCs. This TCR was sampled from a woman under 40 in good health and CMV-seropositive. CDR3 coding DNA: TGTGCCAGCAGTTTAAGCGGGAGCTCCTACAATGAGCAGTTCTTC. It is translated as CASSLSGSSYNEQFF.